Described below is a single T cell receptor (beta chain) sequence and its context. The target antigen is unknown. Germline CDR1 LNHDA, CDR2 SQIVND (reference sequence). V was trimmed by 1 base and J by 6 bases, leaving 10 bases between them. The CDR3 consists of 13 residues. This sample was included in a study of T-cell memory formation after mild COVID-19. Findings and caveats of the study: Shrinking CD4+ clones were chiefly CM and EM; CD8+ ones were chiefly EMRA. Some responding clones appeared in pre-infection memory, suggesting cross-reactive memory joined.

Each CDR3 protein gets one entry after TCRdb re-called the 5' RACE reads with MiXCR. The data show about 430,000 distinct CDR3 sequences, with over 15% seen just once and roughly 21% held by the top ten. The sample was PBMCs or a T cell subset sorted from them (not recorded which). The TCR originated in a man between 18 and 35 years old who had mild COVID-19 (a few samples of this study predate the infection). Cell type and time point are not known. The chain is built from TRBV19 and TRBJ2-7; no clear D gene. CDR3 loop: CASSIVVGREQYF. DNA of the CDR3: TGTGCCAGTAGTATAGTAGTAGGACGCGAGCAGTACTTC.